These 14 T cell receptor beta chains originate from one sample sequenced in a study of T cell repertoires in cytomegalovirus infection. TCRdb reprocessed the reads with MiXCR, giving one entry per CDR3 protein. The repertoire holds approximately 400,000 distinct CDR3 sequences, roughly 30% seen once, with roughly 13% in the top ten. The sample comprised PBMCs. These receptors were collected from a human donor in good health (CMV status not recorded). Some clones in this sample may be carry-over from other donors' samples.

This clonotype was seen only a few times. The chain has TRBV19 and TRBJ1-2; TRBD1 agrees at 7 bases. With V trimmed by 7 bases and J by 0 bases, 8 bases remained unmatched. This CDR3 contains 15 residues. Germline loops: CDR1 LNHDA, CDR2 SQIVND (reference sequence). The CDR3 loop is CASIWDSKANYGYTF. CDR3 nucleotides: TGTGCCAGTATCTGGGACAGCAAGGCTAACTATGGCTACACCTTC.

This clonotype has a handful of counts. V gene TRBV7-9 combines with J gene TRBJ1-1; D perhaps matches TRBD1 (6 bases). This CDR3 comprises 14 residues. Trimming pared 0 bases from V and 7 bases from J, leaving 12 bases between. Germline values: CDR1 SEHNR, CDR2 FQNEAQ (reference sequence). The CDR3 here is CASSLAWGAGEAFF. Here the CDR3 DNA reads TGTGCCAGCAGCTTAGCGTGGGGGGCGGGTGAAGCTTTCTTT.

V usage is TRBV19 and J usage is TRBJ1-1, with D possibly TRBD1 on 5 matching bases. V dropped 8 bases and J dropped 1 base, with 17 bases sitting between them. This CDR3 is built from 15 residues. Germline CDR1 reads LNHDA; CDR2 reads SQIVND (reference sequence). The CDR3 protein is CASLGLRQPNTEAFF. The DNA of the CDR3 is TGTGCCAGTCTTGGTCTCAGACAGCCGAACACTGAAGCTTTCTTT.

This chain connects TRBV28 to TRBJ1-5; D perhaps matches TRBD1 (6 bases). The V end lost 6 bases, the J end lost 3 bases, and 15 bases lay between the germline ends. Germline V gives CDR1 MDHEN, CDR2 SYDVKM. The CDR3 is 15 amino acids. Here the CDR3 reads CASSPADRFNQPQHF. CDR3 coding DNA: TGTGCCAGCAGCCCCGCCGACAGGTTCAATCAGCCCCAGCATTTT.

This clonotype showed up just a few times. A junction boundary mismatches the germline segment, possibly from a read error. V gene TRBV20-1 combines with J gene TRBJ2-3, with D possibly being TRBD2 (5 bases). The CDR3 consists of 15 residues. Germline CDR1 reads DFQATT; CDR2 reads SNEGSKA (reference sequence). CDR3 protein: CSARGLQVWADTQYF. The CDR3 coding sequence is TGCAGTGCAAGAGGGCTGCAGGTCTGGGCGGATACGCAGTATTTT.

This clonotype was observed a handful of times. The chain links TRBV12-3 or TRBV12-4 to TRBJ1-2, with a possible D match to TRBD1 (5 bases). V lost 0 bases to trimming and J lost 1 base, with 9 bases between them. CDR3 length: 15 residues. The DNA for the CDR3 is TGTGCCAGCAGTTTAGCGCAGGGTGGTAACTATGGCTACACCTTC. Protein sequence: CASSLAQGGNYGYTF.

This clonotype was seen only a few times. The chain combines TRBV7-2 with TRBJ1-5; 8 positions match TRBD1. J was trimmed by 4 bases and V by 5 bases; bases with no gene match: 7. The germline CDR1 and CDR2 sequences are SGHTA and FQGNSA. CDR3 length: 15 amino acids. This CDR3 reads CASSPGTGQNQPQHF. CDR3 nucleotide sequence: TGTGCCAGCAGCCCCGGGACAGGCCAAAATCAGCCCCAGCATTTT.

This clonotype was seen a handful of times. J is TRBJ1-5 and V is TRBV20-1, with D unresolved. This CDR3 is 14 amino acids long. Germline assignment: CDR1 DFQATT and CDR2 SNEGSKA (reference sequence). Trimming pared 6 bases from V and 4 bases from J, leaving 16 bases between. Here the CDR3 DNA reads TGCAGTGCGATCTCCGACGGGCCGAATCAGCCCCAGCATTTT. Amino acid sequence: CSAISDGPNQPQHF.

To note about this clonotype: At one end the junction does not follow the germline gene, possibly because of a read error. V usage is TRBV28 and J usage is TRBJ2-7; the match to TRBD1 covers 12 bases. The CDR3 extends over 14 amino acids. CDR1 is MDHEN and CDR2 is SYDVKM in the germline V gene. CDR3: CAISLGTGGAEQYF. The CDR3 DNA reads TGTGCCATCAGTTTAGGGACAGGGGGCGCCGAGCAGTACTTC.

The chain combines TRBV12-3 or TRBV12-4 with TRBJ2-1; TRBD1 agrees at 7 bases. This CDR3 has 15 amino acids. The V segment lost 7 bases and the J segment 2 bases; nucleotides outside the gene matches: 8. CDR3 in DNA: TGTGCCAGCATCCCTAGGGACAGTCCCTACAATGAGCAGTTCTTC. Translation: CASIPRDSPYNEQFF.

This clonotype came up many times. The chain recombines TRBV7-2 with TRBJ2-4; 7 bases are a match to TRBD1. Germline V lookup: CDR1 SGHTA, CDR2 FQGNSA. This CDR3 region has 14 residues. The ends lost 1 base at V and 7 bases at J; junction bases unmatched: 4. CDR3 region: CASSLGVTGNIQYF. The CDR3 nucleotides read TGTGCCAGCAGCTTAGGTGTGACAGGGAACATTCAGTACTTC.

This clonotype was picked up a small number of times. This sequence joins TRBV7-9 and TRBJ2-6; the D is unclear. V was cut by 5 bases and J by 0 bases, with 11 bases left in between. The germline gives CDR1 SEHNR, CDR2 FQNEAQ (reference sequence). The CDR3 spans 16 residues. The CDR3 DNA follows: TGTGCCAGCAGCAGAATCAGGAGCTCTGGGGCCAACGTCCTGACTTTC. It translates to CASSRIRSSGANVLTF.

The table lists this clonotype with many counts. The rearrangement links TRBV7-9 to TRBJ2-5, with 10 bases matching TRBD2. This CDR3 is built from 15 residues. The germline V gene has CDR1 SEHNR and CDR2 FQNEAQ (reference sequence). V lost 6 bases and J lost 5; bases outside the gene matches: 9. This CDR3 is CASSYPTSGVETQYF. CDR3 in DNA: TGTGCCAGCAGTTATCCCACTAGCGGGGTGGAGACCCAGTACTTC.

The chain employs TRBV19 and TRBJ1-3, with 7 bases lining up with TRBD1. The junction had 7 bases not matched to a gene; V was cut back by 7 bases and J by 1 base. The CDR3 consists of 15 residues. Germline loops: CDR1 LNHDA, CDR2 SQIVND (reference sequence). CDR3 region: CASTGDSSSGNTIYF. In DNA form, the CDR3 reads TGTGCCAGTACCGGGGACAGTTCATCTGGAAACACCATATATTTT. The entire variable domain, with the rest obtained from reference TRBV19 and TRBJ1-3, is as follows: DGGITQSPKYLFRKEGQNVTLSCEQNLNHDAMYWYRQDPGQGLRLIYYSQIVNDFQKGDIAEGYSVSREKKESFPLTVTSAQKNPTAFYLCASTGDSSSGNTIYFGEGSWLTVV.